Following are 29 T cell receptor beta chains from one sample sequenced in a study of breast tumors, draining lymph nodes, adjacent tissues. TCRdb reprocessed the multiplex PCR reads via MiXCR and lists one record per CDR3 protein. Of about 200,000 distinct CDR3 sequences listed, 31% were seen once; the top ten hold 4% to 5.5%. Samples came from axillary lymph nodes draining the breast cancer. Material: axillary lymph node tissue. Receptor source: a female donor with breast cancer. Some clones in this sample may be carry-over from other donors' samples.

This clonotype has a count of ten or more. The J gene is TRBJ2-3, the V gene TRBV18; 9 bases are shared with TRBD2. Germline CDR1 reads KGHSH; CDR2 reads LQKENI. Trimming at V came to 1 base and at J to 6 bases, leaving 14 bases not matched to a gene. CDR3 size: 18 residues. The CDR3 nucleotides are TGTGCCAGCTCACCACTCAGACTAGCGGCTGGATTGGTTGATACGCAGTATTTT. This gives the protein CASSPLRLAAGLVDTQYF.

The chain joins TRBV28 to TRBJ2-1, with D perhaps being TRBD1 or TRBD2 (6 bases each). The V gene lost 5 bases and the J gene lost 10 bases, with 21 bases spanning the gap. The germline CDR1 and CDR2 sequences are MDHEN and SYDVKM. This CDR3 has 15 residues. CDR3 sequence reads: CASSPTGGYPDEQFF. The CDR3 DNA sequence: TGTGCCAGCAGTCCGACCGGGGGCTACCCTGACGAGCAGTTCTTC. Combining the CDR3 with reference TRBV28 and TRBJ2-1 gives the whole variable domain DVKVTQSSRYLVKRTGEKVFLECVQDMDHENMFWYRQDPGLGLRLIYFSYDVKMKEKGDIPEGYSVSREKKERFSLILESASTNQTSMYLCASSPTGGYPDEQFFGPGTRLTVL.

The gene calls are TRBV7-3 and TRBJ2-1; D is possibly TRBD2 (6 bases). Per germline, CDR1 SGHTA and CDR2 FQGTGA. There are 16 residues in the CDR3. V lost 0 bases, J lost 6 bases, and 15 bases lay in between. The CDR3: CASSLTIGGPTNEQFF. CDR3 bases: TGTGCCAGCAGCTTAACGATCGGGGGACCCACCAATGAGCAGTTCTTC.

This clonotype was observed a few times. The chain couples TRBV12-5 to TRBJ2-5; a possible D gene is TRBD1 (7 bases). This CDR3 has 14 residues. Per the germline V gene, CDR1 is LGHNT and CDR2 is FRNRAP. The V and J ends lost 9 bases and 5 bases respectively, with 19 bases between them. CDR3 region: CARDRRGHGETQYF. CDR3 coding DNA: TGTGCTAGAGATCGGAGGGGGCACGGGGAGACCCAGTACTTC.

This clonotype was counted many times. The chain has TRBV12-3 or TRBV12-4 and TRBJ2-7; 9 bases agree with TRBD1. Trimming at V came to 3 bases and at J to 9 bases, leaving 15 bases not matched to a gene. The CDR3 is 16 residues long. CDR3 amino acids: CASSFGRGQGTSRQYF. For the CDR3, the DNA is TGTGCCAGCAGTTTCGGTCGTGGACAGGGGACCTCAAGGCAGTACTTC.

This clonotype occurred a few times. The chain combines TRBV5-6 with TRBJ1-2; D remains ambiguous. The CDR3 consists of 14 residues. Germline V gives CDR1 SGHDT, CDR2 YYEEEE. Trimming cost V 1 base and J 8 bases, with 15 bases left between them. The CDR3 loop is CASSLWGGSLGYTF. In DNA, the CDR3 is TGTGCCAGCAGCTTGTGGGGAGGCAGTTTGGGCTACACCTTC.

This clonotype was counted at least ten times. The rearrangement links TRBV7-2 to TRBJ2-1; D ambiguous. The CDR3 length is 12 residues. The V gene lost 0 bases and the J gene lost 7 bases, with 4 bases spanning the gap. Germline loops: CDR1 SGHTA, CDR2 FQGNSA. For the CDR3, the DNA is TGTGCCAGCAGCTTAGCCAGGAATGAGCAGTTCTTC. Translating it yields CASSLARNEQFF.

The genes are TRBV7-9 and TRBJ1-6; D is perhaps TRBD1 (5 bases). V lost 3 bases, J lost 13 bases, and 13 bases lay in between. There are 13 residues in the CDR3. The germline gives CDR1 SEHNR, CDR2 FQNEAQ (reference sequence). Here the CDR3 DNA reads TGTGCCAGCAGCTTCGGGACGCAGTCGCCCCTCCACTTT. Amino acids: CASSFGTQSPLHF.

This clonotype was counted only a few times. One end of the junction is discordant with germline, which a read error may explain. The CDR3: CASSSLRAGGPGNEQSF. The CDR3 DNA reads TGTGCCAGTAGTTCGCTTCGTGCGGGAGGGCCGGGGAATGAGCAGTCCTTC. This chain connects TRBV19 to TRBJ2-1; 9 positions match TRBD2. Germline V gene lookup returns CDR1 LNHDA and CDR2 SQIVND (reference sequence). CDR3 length: 17 residues.

This clonotype was picked up many times. V and J are TRBV20-1 and TRBJ2-5; 7 nucleotides align to TRBD1. Germline values: CDR1 DFQATT, CDR2 SNEGSKA (reference sequence). This CDR3 contains 13 residues. Unmatched junction bases numbered 2, after V lost 4 bases and J lost 0 bases. The CDR3 sequence: CSAIDRDQETQYF. Here the CDR3 DNA reads TGCAGTGCTATAGACAGGGACCAAGAGACCCAGTACTTC.

This clonotype was seen more than once but under ten times. The chain combines TRBV3-1 with TRBJ2-1, with D perhaps matching TRBD2 (6 bases). Trimming took 5 bases from V and 10 from J, leaving 12 bases between them. The germline CDR1 and CDR2 sequences are LGHDT and YNNKEL (reference sequence). The CDR3 has 12 amino acids. The CDR3 DNA is TGTGCCAGCAGCTCTCCGCTAGCGGAGCAGTTCTTC. Encoded protein: CASSSPLAEQFF.

In its sample, this clonotype was seen many times. At one boundary the junction diverges from the germline segment, which might be a read error. The chain is built from TRBV6-5 and TRBJ2-3; a possible D gene is TRBD2 (6 bases). Looked up from germline, CDR1 is MNHEY and CDR2 is SVGAGI. The CDR3 has 13 amino acids. The CDR3 DNA reads TGTGCCAGCAGTTACTCATCGAGTCGGGAGCCGAGTTTT. Protein product: CASSYSSSREPSF.

This clonotype was observed at least ten times. The chain is built from TRBV20-1 and TRBJ1-2, with 9 bases aligning to TRBD1. Germline assignment: CDR1 DFQATT and CDR2 SNEGSKA (reference sequence). The CDR3 length is 15 residues. The V gene end was trimmed by 2 bases and the J gene end by 4 bases; junction bases not matched to a gene: 8. The CDR3, as DNA: TGCAGTGCTAGACGCGGACAGGGGTGGTCCTATGGCTACACCTTC. It yields the protein CSARRGQGWSYGYTF.

The chain has TRBV6-2 or TRBV6-3 and TRBJ2-1; the match to TRBD1 covers 8 bases. Trimming took 9 bases from V and 8 from J; bases not matched to a gene: 18. CDR1 MNHEY and CDR2 SVGEGT come from the germline V gene. The CDR3 length is 16 residues. CDR3 coding DNA: TGTGCCAGTCGGACAGGGTACATACGCGGGCGGGATGAGCAGTTCTTC. Translation: CASRTGYIRGRDEQFF.

This clonotype has ten or more counts. The chain's CDR3 is CSATPTGGLAYNEQFF. The CDR3 coding sequence is TGCAGTGCTACACCCACGGGGGGACTAGCGTACAATGAGCAGTTCTTC. The V and J genes are TRBV20-1 and TRBJ2-1, with 10 bases lining up with TRBD2. Germline CDR1 is DFQATT and CDR2 is SNEGSKA (reference sequence). The CDR3 has 16 residues. The V segment lost 4 bases and the J segment 4 bases; nucleotides outside the gene matches: 10.

This clonotype was recorded many times. The chain couples TRBV12-3 or TRBV12-4 to TRBJ2-3, with D tentatively TRBD1 or TRBD2 (5 bases each). V was clipped by 5 bases and J by 6 bases, with 12 bases between them. The CDR3 totals 13 residues. The CDR3 coding sequence is TGTGCCAGCAGTATCGACTGGGGGGATACGCAGTATTTT. Translation: CASSIDWGDTQYF.

This chain links TRBV7-2 with TRBJ1-1; D is unclear. This CDR3 is 12 amino acids long. The V gene lost 2 bases and the J gene lost 5 bases, with 6 bases spanning the gap. CDR1 is SGHTA and CDR2 is FQGNSA in the germline V gene. In DNA, the CDR3 is TGTGCCAGCAGCTTAAAGGAGACTGAAGCTTTCTTT. Protein: CASSLKETEAFF.

The count of this clonotype is one. As the CDR3 is not closed by the conserved phenylalanine or tryptophan, this likely results from a read error. This rearrangement joins TRBV6-6 to TRBJ2-5; D is unresolved. Trimming cost V 5 bases and J 4 bases, with 8 bases left between them. There are 12 residues in the CDR3. Germline CDR1 is MNHNY and CDR2 is SVGAGI (reference sequence). The DNA of the CDR3 is TGTGCCAGCAGTCGGACCGGAGAGACCCAGTACCTC. This codes for CASSRTGETQYL.

This clonotype was seen ten or more times. This rearrangement joins TRBV6-2 or TRBV6-3 to TRBJ2-5; unclear D gene. The CDR3 totals 11 residues. Looked up from germline, CDR1 is MNHEY and CDR2 is SVGEGT. Trimming pared 8 bases from V and 5 bases from J, leaving 9 bases between. CDR3 region: CASGIGETQYF. The DNA for the CDR3 is TGTGCCAGCGGAATAGGGGAGACCCAGTACTTC.

As concerns this clonotype: A much bigger clone sits one base away, suggesting this may be a read error. This CDR3 is CATSTSGANVLAF. The CDR3 nucleotides are TGTGCCACCTCCACCTCTGGGGCCAACGTCCTGGCTTTC. V and J are TRBV27 and TRBJ2-6; a possible D gene is TRBD1 (5 bases). The CDR3 loop spans 13 amino acids. Germline V gene lookup returns CDR1 MNHEY and CDR2 SMNVEV (reference sequence).

This clonotype has ten or more counts. The genes are TRBV10-2 and TRBJ2-2, with 12 nucleotides matching TRBD2. The CDR3 spans 15 residues. V was pared by 6 bases and J by 7 bases, with 6 bases of the junction left unmatched. Germline-derived CDR1 and CDR2 are WSHSY and SAAADI. Here the CDR3 reads CASSPSGRASGELFF. CDR3 coding DNA: TGCGCCAGCAGCCCTAGCGGGAGGGCTAGCGGGGAGCTGTTTTTT.

In this sample, this clonotype turned up many times. The rearrangement joins TRBV12-3 or TRBV12-4 to TRBJ2-7; 10 bases match TRBD1. CDR3 length: 14 residues. The V and J ends lost 4 bases and 3 bases, in that order; junction bases with no gene match: 3. The CDR3: CASSSGTGVYEQYF. The CDR3 DNA reads as TGTGCCAGCAGTTCCGGGACAGGGGTCTACGAGCAGTACTTC.

In regard to this clonotype: This CDR3 is missing its conserved last phenylalanine or tryptophan, likely due to a read error. V usage is TRBV9 and J usage is TRBJ2-1, with D unclear. CDR3 length: 13 amino acids. Germline assignment: CDR1 SGDLS and CDR2 YYNGEE. V lost 1 base, J lost 6 bases, and 8 bases lay in between. CDR3 region: CASSVSEFNEQFS. The CDR3 region has the DNA TGTGCCAGCAGCGTATCAGAGTTCAATGAGCAGTTCTCC.

The table lists this clonotype with many counts. The chain recombines TRBV5-8 with TRBJ1-2, with D unclear. Looked up from germline, CDR1 is SGHTS and CDR2 is YDEGEE. Trimming pared 0 bases from V and 1 base from J, leaving 7 bases between. The CDR3 runs 14 residues. The CDR3 DNA is TGTGCCAGCAGCTTGGTAAACGGTAACTATGGCTACACCTTC. Residues: CASSLVNGNYGYTF.

In this sample, this clonotype turned up many times. The V call is TRBV19, the J call TRBJ1-5; D perhaps matches TRBD1 (5 bases). Trimming shortened V by 7 bases and J by 7 bases, and 26 bases separated the two germline ends. Germline CDR1 is LNHDA and CDR2 is SQIVND (reference sequence). This CDR3 comprises 17 residues. The CDR3 DNA is TGTGCCAGTACGGGGGATAGTAGCCAGGCCACAGGCCAGCCCCAGCATTTT. This codes for CASTGDSSQATGQPQHF.

This clonotype has a handful of counts. A much bigger clone sits one base away, suggesting this may be a read error. The chain joins TRBV2 to TRBJ1-2; 12 nucleotides line up with TRBD1. This CDR3 comprises 19 residues. Per germline, CDR1 SNHLY and CDR2 FYNNEI. V shed 4 bases, J shed 0 bases, and the junction held 12 bases outside the gene matches. The CDR3 loop is CASSGGQGALISTNYGYTF. CDR3 coding DNA: TGTGCCAGCAGTGGGGGACAGGGGGCACTTATTTCGACTAACTATGGCTACACCTTC. The full variable domain, rest sourced from reference TRBV2 and TRBJ1-2, is EPEVTQTPSHQVTQMGQEVILRCVPISNHLYFYWYRQILGQKVEFLVSFYNNEISEKSEIFDDQFSVERPDGSNFTLKIRSTKLEDSAMYFCASSGGQGALISTNYGYTFGSGTRLTVV.

There are a few counts of this clonotype. J is TRBJ2-2 and V is TRBV5-1, with TRBD2 matching 7 bases. Germline assignment: CDR1 SGHRS and CDR2 YFSETQ. The CDR3 runs 13 residues. V lost 4 bases and J lost 12; bases outside the gene matches: 9. CDR3 sequence reads: CASSTVRAGKLFF. The CDR3 region has the DNA TGCGCCAGCAGCACCGTCCGAGCGGGGAAGCTGTTTTTT.

This chain joins TRBV29-1 and TRBJ2-7; D may be TRBD2 (6 bases). CDR3 size: 11 residues. CDR1 SQVTM and CDR2 ANQGSEA come from the germline V gene. The V end was cut by 8 bases, the J end by 7 bases, with 15 bases between. The CDR3 spells CSSPEGTEQYF. DNA of the CDR3: TGCAGCTCACCAGAAGGGACTGAGCAGTACTTC.

This clonotype was seen ten or more times. V usage is TRBV6-5 and J usage is TRBJ1-3; 9 bases fit TRBD1. Germline assignment: CDR1 MNHEY and CDR2 SVGAGI. With 6 bases clipped from V and 0 bases from J, the junction kept 6 bases outside the gene matches. CDR3 size: 16 residues. CDR3 DNA: TGTGCCAGCAGGCAGACAGGGGGGAGCTCTGGAAACACCATATATTTT. It encodes CASRQTGGSSGNTIYF.